This TCR beta chain comes out of a study of fetal regulatory T cell absence and autoimmunity. Some clones are missing from TCRdb's copy, which holds only in-frame ones; the method was immunoSEQ multiplex PCR. The profile covers more than 90,000 clones, with 55% to 75% appearing a single time and roughly 2% taken by the ten largest. From germline, CDR1 is SEHNR and CDR2 FQNEAQ (reference sequence). The ends were cut back, 4 bases at V and 0 bases at J, with 18 bases in the middle. CDR3 size: 17 residues. This clone was counted once. Sequencing was performed on pancreas tissue. V gene TRBV7-9 combines with J gene TRBJ1-1; possibly TRBD1 for D (6 bases). This receptor was identified in a male donor with IPEX syndrome. The CDR3 DNA is TGTGCCAGCAGCTATCTAAAGGCAGGGGCTTTGAACACTGAAGCTTTCTTT. Protein: CASSYLKAGALNTEAFF.